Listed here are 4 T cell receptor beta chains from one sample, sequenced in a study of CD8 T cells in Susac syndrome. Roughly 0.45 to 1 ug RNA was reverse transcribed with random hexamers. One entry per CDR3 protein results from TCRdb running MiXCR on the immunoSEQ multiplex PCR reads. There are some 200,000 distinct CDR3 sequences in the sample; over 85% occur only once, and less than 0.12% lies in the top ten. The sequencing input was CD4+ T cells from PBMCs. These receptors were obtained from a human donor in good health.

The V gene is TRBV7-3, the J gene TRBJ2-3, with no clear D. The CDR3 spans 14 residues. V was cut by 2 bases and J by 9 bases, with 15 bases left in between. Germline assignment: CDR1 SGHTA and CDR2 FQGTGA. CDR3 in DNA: TGTGCCAGCAGCTTATCGCAGTCTTCTAGGACGCAGTATTTT. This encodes CASSLSQSSRTQYF.

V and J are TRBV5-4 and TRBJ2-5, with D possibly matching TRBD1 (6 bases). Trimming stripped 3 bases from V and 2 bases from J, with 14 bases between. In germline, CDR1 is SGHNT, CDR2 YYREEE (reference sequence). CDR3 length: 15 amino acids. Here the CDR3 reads CASSSRTELQETQYF. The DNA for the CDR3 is TGTGCCAGCAGCTCACGGACAGAGTTACAAGAGACCCAGTACTTC.

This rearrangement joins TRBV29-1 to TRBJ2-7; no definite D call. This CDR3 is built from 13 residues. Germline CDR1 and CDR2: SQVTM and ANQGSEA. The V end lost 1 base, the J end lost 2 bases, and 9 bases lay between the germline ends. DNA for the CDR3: TGCAGCGTTGAAGTACCCCCTACCTACGAGCAGTACTTC. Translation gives CSVEVPPTYEQYF.

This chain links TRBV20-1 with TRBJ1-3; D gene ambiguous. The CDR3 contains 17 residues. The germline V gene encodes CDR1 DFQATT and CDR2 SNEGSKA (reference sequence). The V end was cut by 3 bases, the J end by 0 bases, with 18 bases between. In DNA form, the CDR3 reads TGCAGTGCTAGGGGCGTGGAGGTCGATAGCTCTGGAAACACCATATATTTT. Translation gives CSARGVEVDSSGNTIYF.